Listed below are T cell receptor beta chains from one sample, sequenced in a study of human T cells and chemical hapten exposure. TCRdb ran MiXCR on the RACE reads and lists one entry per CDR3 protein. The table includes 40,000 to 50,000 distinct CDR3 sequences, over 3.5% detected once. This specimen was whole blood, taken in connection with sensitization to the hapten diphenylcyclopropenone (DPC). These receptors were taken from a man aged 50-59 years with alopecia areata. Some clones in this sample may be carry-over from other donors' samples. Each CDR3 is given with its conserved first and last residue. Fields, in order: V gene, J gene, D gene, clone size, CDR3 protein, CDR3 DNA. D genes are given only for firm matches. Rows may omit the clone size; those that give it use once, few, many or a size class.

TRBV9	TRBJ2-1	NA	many	CASSVGVGREQFF	TGTGCCAGCAGCGTTGGAGTCGGACGGGAGCAGTTCTTC
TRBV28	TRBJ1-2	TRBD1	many	CASSPHRDSHGYTF	TGTGCCAGCAGTCCGCACCGGGACAGCCATGGCTACACCTTC
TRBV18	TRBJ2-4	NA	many	CASSPGADIQYF	TGTGCCAGCTCACCAGGGGCGGACATTCAGTACTTC
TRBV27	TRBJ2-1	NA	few	CASSYYPIKLSYNEQFF	TGTGCCAGCAGCTACTACCCCATTAAGCTCTCCTACAATGAGCAGTTCTTC
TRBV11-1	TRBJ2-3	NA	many	CASSSRTVGDTQYF	TGTGCCAGCAGCTCAAGGACAGTCGGGGATACGCAGTATTTT
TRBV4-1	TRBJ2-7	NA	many	CASSQVSSSYEQYF	TGCGCCAGCAGCCAAGTCTCCAGCTCCTACGAGCAGTACTTC
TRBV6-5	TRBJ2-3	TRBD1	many	CASSTQGSPPTDTQYF	TGTGCCAGCAGTACACAGGGGTCTCCCCCCACAGATACGCAGTATTTT
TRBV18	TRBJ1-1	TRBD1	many	CASSPPTGADTEAFF	TGTGCCAGCTCACCACCGACAGGGGCGGACACTGAAGCTTTCTTT
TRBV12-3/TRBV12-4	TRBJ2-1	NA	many	CASSADGSSYNEQFF	TGTGCCAGCAGTGCGGACGGGAGCTCCTACAATGAGCAGTTCTTC
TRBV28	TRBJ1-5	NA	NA	CASSWGGGLESNQPQHF	TGTGCCAGCAGTTGGGGAGGGGGGTTAGAAAGCAATCAGCCCCAGCATTTT
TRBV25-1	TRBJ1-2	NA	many	CASSGYGYTF	TGTGCCAGCAGTGGCTATGGCTACACCTTC
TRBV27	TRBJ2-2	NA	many	CASSFTGYRSGELFF	TGTGCCAGCAGTTTCACAGGGTATAGGTCCGGGGAGCTGTTTTTT
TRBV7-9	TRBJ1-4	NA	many	CASSLYGAKGGLEKLFF	TGTGCCAGCAGCTTATACGGGGCCAAAGGGGGATTGGAAAAACTGTTTTTT
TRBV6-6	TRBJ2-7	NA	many	CASSYTRGTYEQYF	TGTGCCAGCAGTTACACGAGGGGAACCTACGAGCAGTACTTC
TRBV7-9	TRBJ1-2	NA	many	CASSIVGANYGYTF	TGTGCCAGCAGCATTGTGGGGGCTAACTATGGCTACACCTTC
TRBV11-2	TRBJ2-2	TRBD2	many	CASSFSLAGVTTGELFF	TGTGCCAGCAGCTTTTCACTAGCGGGGGTAACCACCGGGGAGCTGTTTTTT
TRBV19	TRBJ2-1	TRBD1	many	CASSLNRLTGDEFF	TGTGCCAGTAGTCTGAATCGACTAACAGGGGATGAGTTCTTC
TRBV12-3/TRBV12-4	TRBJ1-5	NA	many	CASSLQGTDQPQHF	TGTGCCAGCAGTTTACAAGGGACGGATCAGCCCCAGCATTTT
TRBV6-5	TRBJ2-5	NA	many	CASSTVAAGTQYF	TGTGCCAGCAGTACCGTGGCGGCGGGGACCCAGTACTTC
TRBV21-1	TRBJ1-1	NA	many	CASSKPPQAGEAFF	TGTGCCAGCAGCAAACCCCCCCAGGCGGGTGAAGCTTTCTTT
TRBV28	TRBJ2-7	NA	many	CASPPREQYF	TGTGCCAGCCCCCCTCGCGAGCAGTACTTC
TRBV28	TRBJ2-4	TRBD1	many	CASSSTGGGNIQYF	TGTGCCAGCAGTTCGACAGGGGGCGGGAACATTCAGTACTTC
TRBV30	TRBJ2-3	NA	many	CAWSVRRTDTQYF	TGTGCCTGGAGTGTCAGACGCACAGATACGCAGTATTTT
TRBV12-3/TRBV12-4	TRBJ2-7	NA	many	CASSRGAGSGEQYF	TGTGCCAGCTCCCGGGGGGCAGGGTCCGGCGAGCAGTACTTC
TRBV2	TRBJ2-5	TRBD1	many	CASTRQGMETQYF	TGTGCCAGCACCAGACAGGGGATGGAGACCCAGTACTTC
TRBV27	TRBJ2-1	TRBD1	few	CASSTGGSYNEQFF	TGTGCCAGCAGTACAGGGGGCTCCTACAATGAGCAGTTCTTC
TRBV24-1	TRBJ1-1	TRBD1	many	CATSDSTGLATEAFF	TGTGCCACCAGTGATTCGACAGGGTTGGCCACTGAAGCTTTCTTT
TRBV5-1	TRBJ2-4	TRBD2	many	CASSLVAGGNQDIQYF	TGCGCCAGCAGCTTGGTGGCGGGAGGAAATCAAGACATTCAGTACTTC
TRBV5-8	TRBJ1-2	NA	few	CANSPQGSYGYTF	TGTGCCAACTCTCCCCAGGGCAGCTATGGCTACACCTTC
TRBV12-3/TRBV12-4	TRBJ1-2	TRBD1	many	CASSRDRDSYGYTF	TGTGCCAGCAGTAGGGACAGGGATTCCTATGGCTACACCTTC
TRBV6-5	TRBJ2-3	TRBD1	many	CASRRDRDITDTQYF	TGTGCCAGCAGAAGAGACAGGGACATCACAGATACGCAGTATTTT
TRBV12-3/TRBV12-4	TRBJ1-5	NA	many	CASSLRAYQPQHF	TGTGCCAGCAGTTTAAGGGCATATCAGCCCCAGCATTTT
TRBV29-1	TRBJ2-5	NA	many	CSADTNTETQYF	TGCAGCGCAGACACAAACACGGAGACCCAGTACTTC
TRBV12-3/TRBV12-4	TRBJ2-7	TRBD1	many	CASARRTGLDEQYF	TGTGCCAGCGCACGAAGGACAGGGTTAGACGAGCAGTACTTC
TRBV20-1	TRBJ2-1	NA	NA	CSARDEAGDHNEQFF	TGCAGTGCTAGAGATGAGGCAGGGGACCACAATGAGCAGTTCTTC
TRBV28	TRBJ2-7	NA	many	CASSPPQGNRGEQYF	TGTGCCAGCAGTCCTCCCCAGGGGAACCGGGGCGAGCAGTACTTC
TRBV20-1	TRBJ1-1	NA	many	CSARPRVHTEAFF	TGCAGTGCTAGACCAAGGGTCCACACTGAAGCTTTCTTT
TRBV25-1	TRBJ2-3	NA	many	CASSQGSGVPTDTQYF	TGTGCCAGCAGCCAAGGGTCAGGGGTCCCCACAGATACGCAGTATTTT